These T cell receptor beta chains were read from a single sample in a study of cytomegalovirus exposure and HLA in healthy donors. TCRdb's table, derived via immunoSEQ multiplex PCR, lists solely in-frame clones and lacks some. The profile shows tens of thousands of clones, roughly 70% of them singletons. Sequenced sample: PBMCs. The receptors stem from a woman aged 45-65 years in good health and CMV-seropositive. The CDR3 runs from the conserved cysteine through the conserved F or W. The D gene is left open where the match is weak.

TRBV7-9	-	TRBJ2-2	TGTGCCAGTGGAACTCTAGCCGGGGAGCTGTTTTTT	CASGTLAGELFF
TRBV27	-	TRBJ2-2	TGTGCCAGCAGTTTATCCCTGAGGGAGTCTTTCCGGAACGGGGAGCTGTTTTTT	CASSLSLRESFRNGELFF
TRBV7-7	-	TRBJ2-2	TGTGCCAGCAGCTTAAGCCCAGGGCCGGCCACCGGGGAGCTGTTTTTT	CASSLSPGPATGELFF
TRBV6-4	TRBD2	TRBJ2-1	TGTGCCAGCAGTGATCTGACTAGCGGGAGACAGTTCTTC	CASSDLTSGRQFF
TRBV11-1	TRBD2	TRBJ2-1	TGTGCCAGCAGCCTCGGACTAGCGGGAACGAATGAGCAGTTCTTC	CASSLGLAGTNEQFF
TRBV5-6	-	TRBJ2-7	TGTGCCAGCAGCCCGGACAGCGAACCGAGCTCCTACGAGCAGTACTTC	CASSPDSEPSSYEQYF
TRBV5-4	-	TRBJ2-2	TGTGCCAGCAGCTTGCGGGACGGGGAGCTGTTTTTT	CASSLRDGELFF
TRBV5-1	TRBD2	TRBJ2-7	TGCGCCAGCAGCCTCCGACTAGCGGACTCCTACGAGCAGTACTTC	CASSLRLADSYEQYF
TRBV11-3	-	TRBJ1-1	TGTGCCAGTTCCAGGGGAGGGCACACTGAAGCTTTCTTT	CASSRGGHTEAFF
TRBV29-1	TRBD2	TRBJ2-7	TGCAGCGTTGAATTTCCCTCAGCGGGGTTTGCCTACGAGCAGTACTTC	CSVEFPSAGFAYEQYF
TRBV7-2	-	TRBJ2-7	TGTGCCAGCAGCTTAGGATGGGGAGGAAGCTACGAGCAGTACTTC	CASSLGWGGSYEQYF